The 30 T cell receptor beta chains below all came from one sample that was sequenced in a study of blood T cell repertoires in COVID-19. Repertoires were generated with immunoSEQ multiplex PCR, while TCRdb's copy carries only in-frame clones and drops some. The sample holds under 200,000 clones, 80% to 90% seen once. Input material: peripheral blood. These receptors all come from a woman aged 70-85 years with acute or convalescent COVID-19.

The chain recombines TRBV5-1 with TRBJ2-5; D perhaps matches TRBD1 (6 bases). V was shortened by 4 bases and J by 5 bases, with 15 bases between the two germline ends. The germline V gene encodes CDR1 SGHRS and CDR2 YFSETQ. The CDR3 is made up of 14 amino acids. Written as DNA, the CDR3 is TGCGCCAGCAGCGCTGGGACACGGACGGAGACCCAGTACTTC. The encoded protein is CASSAGTRTETQYF.

This chain uses TRBV6-5 with TRBJ2-1, with 10 nucleotides matching TRBD2. The CDR3 contains 13 residues. The J segment lost 6 bases and the V segment lost 6 bases, leaving 2 bases of the junction unmatched. Germline CDR1 and CDR2: MNHEY and SVGAGI. DNA of the CDR3: TGTGCCAGCAGGGTAGCGGGGGGCAATGAGCAGTTCTTC. This translates into CASRVAGGNEQFF.

This clone appeared a few times. V is TRBV18 and J is TRBJ2-2, with a possible D match to TRBD2 (6 bases). Germline values: CDR1 KGHSH, CDR2 LQKENI. The V end was cut by 0 bases, the J end by 2 bases, with 10 bases between. The CDR3 spans 16 residues. CDR3 sequence: CASSPPDSGNTGELFF. The DNA of the CDR3 is TGTGCCAGCTCACCACCGGATAGCGGTAACACCGGGGAGCTGTTTTTT.

This sequence joins TRBV5-1 and TRBJ1-3; no reliable D call. Germline-derived CDR1 and CDR2 are SGHRS and YFSETQ. This CDR3 spans 13 amino acids. The V and J ends lost 2 bases and 0 bases respectively, with 3 bases between them. The CDR3 protein is CASSFISGNTIYF. In nucleotides, the CDR3 is TGCGCCAGCAGCTTTATCTCTGGAAACACCATATATTTT.

This rearrangement joins TRBV4-2 to TRBJ1-2; TRBD1 is a possible D gene (5 bases). Germline V gene lookup returns CDR1 LGHNA and CDR2 YNFKEQ. Trimming cost V 1 base and J 2 bases, with 14 bases left between them. This CDR3 contains 16 residues. Here the CDR3 reads CASSQGTRGSNYGYTF. Here the CDR3 DNA reads TGTGCCAGCAGCCAAGGGACAAGGGGCTCCAACTATGGCTACACCTTC.

The genes are TRBV4-3 and TRBJ2-7; TRBD1 matches 7 bases. The V and J ends lost 0 bases and 7 bases, in that order; junction bases with no gene match: 12. This CDR3 spans 16 amino acids. CDR1 and CDR2 from the germline V gene are LGHNA and YSLEER. The CDR3 protein is CASSQEGRGGWREQYF. DNA of the CDR3: TGCGCCAGCAGCCAAGAGGGGCGAGGGGGCTGGCGAGAGCAGTACTTC.

CDR3 in DNA: TGTGCCAGCAGCTTAGAAGGGACAGGGAATGAAAAACTGTTTTTT. Translated, it gives CASSLEGTGNEKLFF. The chain links TRBV7-9 to TRBJ1-4, with TRBD1 matching over 9 bases. This CDR3 spans 15 amino acids. Trimming cost V 1 base and J 5 bases; bases outside gene matches: 2. The germline V gene has CDR1 SEHNR and CDR2 FQNEAQ (reference sequence).

The V gene is TRBV28, the J gene TRBJ1-5; 9 positions match TRBD1. Per germline, CDR1 MDHEN and CDR2 SYDVKM. The CDR3 contains 19 residues. The trim removed 5 bases at V and 2 bases at J, leaving 16 bases unmatched. In DNA form, the CDR3 reads TGTGCCAGCAGTCCCGTTTTGGGGGACAGGGTGCGGGGCAATCAGCCCCAGCATTTT. It is translated as CASSPVLGDRVRGNQPQHF.

The chain links TRBV29-1 to TRBJ1-2, with 7 bases lining up with TRBD1. CDR3 length equals 16 residues. J was trimmed by 4 bases and V by 4 bases; bases with no gene match: 15. The germline V gene has CDR1 SQVTM and CDR2 ANQGSEA. The CDR3 DNA reads TGCAGCGTTGGCCCCGATACAGGGGATGGAGGCTATGGCTACACCTTC. Translation: CSVGPDTGDGGYGYTF.

The chain joins TRBV7-9 to TRBJ1-3; D is unclear. V was pared by 4 bases and J by 2 bases, with 15 bases between. The CDR3 runs 16 residues. Germline CDR1 and CDR2: SEHNR and FQNEAQ (reference sequence). This CDR3 is CASSSQAPGTGNTIYF. CDR3 sequence (DNA): TGTGCCAGCAGCTCCCAGGCCCCCGGGACTGGAAACACCATATATTTT. Drawing the rest from reference TRBV7-9 and TRBJ1-3, the complete variable domain is DTGVSQNPRHKITKRGQNVTFRCDPISEHNRLYWYRQTLGQGPEFLTYFQNEAQLEKSRLLSDRFSAERPKGSFSTLEIQRTEQGDSAMYLCASSSQAPGTGNTIYFGEGSWLTVV.

This clone was counted only a few times. V and J are TRBV5-6 and TRBJ2-2, with 9 bases that match TRBD1. J lost 3 bases, V lost 6 bases, and 6 bases had no gene match. Germline CDR1 and CDR2: SGHDT and YYEEEE. CDR3 length: 15 amino acids. The CDR3 loop is CASTRTGVYTGELFF. The CDR3 DNA sequence: TGTGCCAGCACCAGGACAGGGGTTTACACCGGGGAGCTGTTTTTT.

J is TRBJ2-2 and V is TRBV28, with D possibly being TRBD1 (6 bases). CDR1 and CDR2 (germline): MDHEN, SYDVKM. Trimming stripped 7 bases from V and 4 bases from J, with 13 bases between. This CDR3 spans 14 amino acids. CDR3 region: CASKRTGLTGELFF. DNA for the CDR3: TGTGCCAGCAAAAGAACAGGGCTCACCGGGGAGCTGTTTTTT.

The V gene is TRBV29-1, the J gene TRBJ2-3; no firm D call. Per germline, CDR1 SQVTM and CDR2 ANQGSEA. The CDR3 sequence is 10 residues long. The CDR3 sequence: CMGVADTQYF. CDR3 nucleotides: TGCATGGGCGTAGCAGATACGCAGTATTTT.

Only one count was recorded for this clone. At the DNA level, this CDR3 is encoded by other sequences in the same sample as well. The chain joins TRBV3-1 (or the pseudogene TRBV3-2) to TRBJ1-3; no clear D gene. V lost 4 bases and J lost 0, with 4 bases in between. The CDR3 covers 13 residues. Germline CDR1 and CDR2: LGHDT and YNNKEL (reference sequence). The CDR3 DNA reads as TGTGCCAGCAGCCTCAACTCTGGAAACACCATATATTTT. It yields the protein CASSLNSGNTIYF.

V gene TRBV7-2 combines with J gene TRBJ1-3; D remains ambiguous. V was clipped by 3 bases and J by 2 bases, with 8 bases between them. The V gene's germline CDR1 is SGHTA and CDR2 FQGNSA. The CDR3 sequence is 14 residues long. DNA of the CDR3: TGTGCCAGCAGCTTTATCCAGGCTGGAAACACCATATATTTT. It specifies CASSFIQAGNTIYF.

The rearrangement links TRBV7-9 to TRBJ1-2; 9 nucleotides line up with TRBD1. Germline lookup yields CDR1 SEHNR and CDR2 FQNEAQ (reference sequence). J gave up 3 bases and V 5 bases, and 7 bases lay outside the gene matches. The CDR3 is 15 amino acids. In DNA, the CDR3 is TGTGCCAGCAGCCACGGGGACAGGGCCGACTATGGCTACACCTTC. Translated: CASSHGDRADYGYTF.

The V call is TRBV14, the J call TRBJ2-1, with a possible D match to TRBD2 (5 bases). Germline-derived CDR1 and CDR2 are SGHDN and FVKESK. The CDR3 is 17 residues long. V was shortened by 0 bases and J by 9 bases, with 21 bases between the two germline ends. The CDR3 reads CASSQEEVILPKGEQFF. CDR3 DNA sequence: TGTGCCAGCAGCCAAGAGGAGGTAATACTCCCTAAGGGTGAGCAGTTCTTC.

This chain uses TRBV20-1 with TRBJ2-7, with TRBD1 identical over 7 bases. With 3 bases clipped from V and 4 bases from J, the junction kept 12 bases outside the gene matches. The CDR3 is 15 residues long. CDR1 and CDR2 from the germline V gene are DFQATT and SNEGSKA (reference sequence). CDR3 nucleotides: TGCAGTGCTAGTTTCATAGACAGGGTAGGGTACGAGCAGTACTTC. It specifies CSASFIDRVGYEQYF.

This clone was counted once. The rearrangement joins TRBV15 to TRBJ2-3; a possible D gene is TRBD2 (6 bases). CDR3 length: 15 amino acids. Trimming cost V 3 bases and J 4 bases, with 14 bases left between them. From germline, CDR1 is LNHNV and CDR2 YYDKDF (reference sequence). The CDR3 region is CATSSRTTLSDTQYF. DNA for the CDR3: TGTGCCACCAGCAGCCGGACTACGCTCTCAGATACGCAGTATTTT.

This chain connects TRBV10-3 to TRBJ2-7, with 11 nucleotides matching TRBD2. The CDR3 contains 14 residues. The germline CDR1 and CDR2 sequences are ENHRY and SYGVKD. J gave up 0 bases and V 6 bases, and 1 base lay outside the gene matches. The CDR3 sequence is CAIRGTSGSYEQYF. The CDR3 coding sequence is TGTGCCATCAGGGGGACTAGCGGCTCCTACGAGCAGTACTTC.

The chain employs TRBV7-9 and TRBJ2-5; 12 positions agree with TRBD2. Germline-derived CDR1 and CDR2 are SEHNR and FQNEAQ (reference sequence). The CDR3 sequence is 18 residues long. With 4 bases clipped from V and 5 bases from J, the junction kept 14 bases outside the gene matches. The CDR3 protein is CASSSREPSGRALETQYF. The CDR3 DNA follows: TGTGCCAGCAGCTCACGCGAACCTAGCGGGAGGGCCCTTGAGACCCAGTACTTC.

This clone was detected once. The chain employs TRBV11-2 and TRBJ1-2, with a tentative D call TRBD1 (6 bases). V was pared by 1 base and J by 8 bases, with 14 bases between. This CDR3 has 14 amino acids. CDR1 SGHAT and CDR2 FQNNGV come from the germline V gene. In nucleotides, the CDR3 is TGTGCCAGCAGCTTAGTACAGGGCCGGGACGGCTACACCTTC. This encodes CASSLVQGRDGYTF.

This clone was seen more than once but under ten times. The rearrangement joins TRBV11-2 to TRBJ1-1; weak D call: TRBD1 (6 bases). The CDR3 sequence is 14 residues long. Trimming shortened V by 1 base and J by 2 bases, and 8 bases separated the two germline ends. CDR1 and CDR2 (germline): SGHAT, FQNNGV. As DNA, the CDR3 is TGTGCCAGCAGCTTAGCAGGGGCAAACACTGAAGCTTTCTTT. It specifies CASSLAGANTEAFF.

In its sample, this clone was seen once. The chain couples TRBV7-2 to TRBJ2-5, with D maybe TRBD2 (5 bases). V dropped 5 bases and J dropped 5 bases, with 9 bases sitting between them. This CDR3 spans 12 amino acids. CDR1 is SGHTA and CDR2 is FQGNSA in the germline V gene. The CDR3 here is CASSRGGETQYF. CDR3 bases: TGTGCCAGCAGCCGGGGTGGGGAGACCCAGTACTTC. Together with reference TRBV7-2 and TRBJ2-5, the CDR3 gives the full variable domain: GAGVSQSPSNKVTEKGKDVELRCDPISGHTALYWYRQSLGQGLEFLIYFQGNSAPDKSGLPSDRFSAERTGGSVSTLTIQRTQQEDSAVYLCASSRGGETQYFGPGTRLLVL.

Regarding this clone: Other DNA sequences in the sample encode the same CDR3. The chain joins TRBV7-2 to TRBJ2-7, with 7 nucleotides matching TRBD2. CDR1 SGHTA and CDR2 FQGNSA come from the germline V gene. V lost 2 bases, J lost 6 bases, and 4 bases stayed unmatched. The CDR3 consists of 13 residues. DNA for the CDR3: TGTGCCAGCAGCTTAAAGGGCGGGGGCGAGCAGTACTTC. Its protein is CASSLKGGGEQYF.

The CDR3 nucleotides are TGTGCCAGCAGCCCCGGTGGGGCTAGCACAGATACGCAGTATTTT. Its protein product is CASSPGGASTDTQYF. The rearrangement joins TRBV3-1 (or the pseudogene TRBV3-2) to TRBJ2-3, with D perhaps matching TRBD1 (5 bases). Germline lookup yields CDR1 LGHDT and CDR2 YNNKEL (reference sequence). V was cut by 4 bases and J by 0 bases, with 11 bases left in between. The CDR3 runs to 15 residues.

V is TRBV5-8 and J is TRBJ1-2; TRBD1 agrees at 9 bases. Germline loops: CDR1 SGHTS, CDR2 YDEGEE. Trimming at V came to 2 bases and at J to 4 bases, leaving 9 bases not matched to a gene. This CDR3 region has 16 residues. Here the CDR3 DNA reads TGTGCCAGCAGCTTTGACCGCAAGACAGGGGGCTATGGCTACACCTTC. Translating gives CASSFDRKTGGYGYTF.

The rearrangement joins TRBV4-3 to TRBJ2-1; 7 bases match TRBD1. From germline, CDR1 is LGHNA and CDR2 YSLEER. The trim removed 1 base at V and 2 bases at J, leaving 5 bases unmatched. The CDR3 loop spans 16 amino acids. CDR3 in amino acids: CASSQGAGTAYNEQFF. In DNA, the CDR3 is TGCGCCAGCAGCCAAGGAGCCGGGACAGCCTACAATGAGCAGTTCTTC.

CDR3 sequence reads: CASSISGPSEAFF. The CDR3 region has the DNA TGTGCCAGTAGTATAAGCGGACCATCTGAAGCTTTCTTT. The genes are TRBV19 and TRBJ1-1; D unresolved. The germline V gene has CDR1 LNHDA and CDR2 SQIVND (reference sequence). The CDR3 has 13 residues. The germline V and J ends were trimmed by 2 bases and 6 bases, with 10 bases remaining between them.

The V and J genes are TRBV18 and TRBJ1-1; no clear D. The V gene's germline CDR1 is KGHSH and CDR2 LQKENI. The V end was cut by 3 bases, the J end by 6 bases, with 20 bases between. This CDR3 is built from 16 residues. The CDR3 sequence: CASSPKLTPSEAEAFF. DNA for the CDR3: TGTGCCAGCTCACCGAAACTGACACCCTCGGAGGCTGAAGCTTTCTTT.